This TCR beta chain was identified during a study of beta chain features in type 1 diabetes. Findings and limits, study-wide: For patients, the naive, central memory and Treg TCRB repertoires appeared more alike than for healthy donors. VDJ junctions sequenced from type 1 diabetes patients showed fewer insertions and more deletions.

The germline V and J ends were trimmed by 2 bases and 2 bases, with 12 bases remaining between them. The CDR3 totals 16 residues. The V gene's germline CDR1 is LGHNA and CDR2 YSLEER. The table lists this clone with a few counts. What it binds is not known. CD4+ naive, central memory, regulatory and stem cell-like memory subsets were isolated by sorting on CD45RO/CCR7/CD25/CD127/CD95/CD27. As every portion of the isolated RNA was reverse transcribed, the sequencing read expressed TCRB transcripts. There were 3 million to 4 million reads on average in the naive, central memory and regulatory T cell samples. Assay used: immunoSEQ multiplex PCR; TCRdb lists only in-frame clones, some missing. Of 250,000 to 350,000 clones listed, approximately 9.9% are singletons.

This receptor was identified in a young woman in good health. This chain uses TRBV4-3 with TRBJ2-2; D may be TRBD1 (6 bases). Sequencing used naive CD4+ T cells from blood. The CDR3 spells CASSQIPGQNTGELFF. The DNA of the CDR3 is TGCGCCAGCAGCCAAATCCCGGGACAAAACACCGGGGAGCTGTTTTTT.